This T cell receptor (beta chain) was observed in a study of blood T cell repertoires in COVID-19. Overall study: COVID-19 samples from acute and convalescent phases originated in the United States, Italy and Spain. PBMCs, B-cell-depleted T cells, or T cells were the source of the cDNA or gDNA that made up the material.

The CDR3 is made up of 15 amino acids. The trim removed 3 bases at V and 2 bases at J, leaving 6 bases unmatched. Germline V gives CDR1 MNHEY, CDR2 SMNVEV (reference sequence). In the original processing: Reference gene primer amplification yielded estimated nucleated cell counts. Here immunoSEQ multiplex PCR was the method, and the copy in TCRdb shows in-frame clones only, minus some. The V and J calls and clone size are taken from that table; D and trimming were inferred from the DNA. The sample holds 140,000 to 150,000 clones; around 76% are singletons and the top ten take less than 4.5%. This clone was picked up a small number of times.

This sequence joins TRBV27 and TRBJ2-5, with 7 bases lining up with TRBD2. The sequenced sample was peripheral blood. The clonotype was recovered from a man in his sixties with acute or convalescent COVID-19. CDR3 amino acids: CASSLDGRYQETQYF. As DNA, the CDR3 is TGTGCCAGCAGTTTGGACGGGAGGTATCAAGAGACCCAGTACTTC.